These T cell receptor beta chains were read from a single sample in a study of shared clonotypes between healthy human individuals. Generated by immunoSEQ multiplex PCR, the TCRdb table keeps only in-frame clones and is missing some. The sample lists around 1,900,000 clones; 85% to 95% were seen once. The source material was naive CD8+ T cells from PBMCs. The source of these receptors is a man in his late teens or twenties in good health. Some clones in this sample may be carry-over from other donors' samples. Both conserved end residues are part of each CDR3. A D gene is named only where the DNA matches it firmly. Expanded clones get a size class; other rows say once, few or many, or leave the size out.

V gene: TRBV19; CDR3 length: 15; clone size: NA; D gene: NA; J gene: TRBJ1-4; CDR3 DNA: TGTGCCAGTAGTCCCCGAGGAGCAACTAATGAAAAACTGTTTTTT; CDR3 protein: CASSPRGATNEKLFF
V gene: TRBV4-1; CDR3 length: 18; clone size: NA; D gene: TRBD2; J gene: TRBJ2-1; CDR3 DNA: TGCGCCAGCAGCACTCGTCTAGCGGGAGGTTCGGGGTACAATGAGCAGTTCTTC; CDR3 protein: CASSTRLAGGSGYNEQFF
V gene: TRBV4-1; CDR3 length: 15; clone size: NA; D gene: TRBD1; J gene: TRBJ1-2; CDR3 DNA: TGCGCCAGCAGCCAAGATCGACAGGGTGGCTATGGCTACACCTTC; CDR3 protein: CASSQDRQGGYGYTF
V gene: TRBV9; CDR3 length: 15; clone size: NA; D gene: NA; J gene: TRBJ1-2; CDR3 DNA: TGTGCCAGCAGCGTATCCGGATATATTAACTATGGCTACACCTTC; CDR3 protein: CASSVSGYINYGYTF
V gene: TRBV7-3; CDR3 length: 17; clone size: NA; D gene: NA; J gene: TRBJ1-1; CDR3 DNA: TGTGCCAGCAGCTTAACGTTAAGTGGGCAGGGATTCACTGAAGCTTTCTTT; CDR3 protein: CASSLTLSGQGFTEAFF
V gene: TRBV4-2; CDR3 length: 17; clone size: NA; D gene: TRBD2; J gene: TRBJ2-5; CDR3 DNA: TGTGCCAGCAGCCAAGGTAGCGGGAGGGAGGTGGGAGAGACCCAGTACTTC; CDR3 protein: CASSQGSGREVGETQYF
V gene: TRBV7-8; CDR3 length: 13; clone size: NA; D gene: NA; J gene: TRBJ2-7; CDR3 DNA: TGTGCCAGCAGCCCAGGAACCTCCTACGAGCAGTACTTC; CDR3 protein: CASSPGTSYEQYF
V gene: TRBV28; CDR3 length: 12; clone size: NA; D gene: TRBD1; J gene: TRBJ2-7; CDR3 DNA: TGTGCCAGCAGTTTCAGGGGGATCGAGCAGTACTTC; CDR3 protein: CASSFRGIEQYF
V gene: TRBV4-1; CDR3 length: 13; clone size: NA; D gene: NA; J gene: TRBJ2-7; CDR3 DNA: TGCGCCAGCAGACCTACAGGGATGTACGAGCAGTACTTC; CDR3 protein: CASRPTGMYEQYF
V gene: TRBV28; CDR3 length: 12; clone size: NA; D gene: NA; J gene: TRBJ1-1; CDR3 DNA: TGTGCCAGCAGTCACCAGGGGACTGAAGCTTTCTTT; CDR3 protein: CASSHQGTEAFF
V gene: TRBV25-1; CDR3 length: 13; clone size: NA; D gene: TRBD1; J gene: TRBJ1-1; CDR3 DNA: TGTGCCAGCAGTTCCAGGGGGTGGACTGAAGCTTTCTTT; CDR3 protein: CASSSRGWTEAFF
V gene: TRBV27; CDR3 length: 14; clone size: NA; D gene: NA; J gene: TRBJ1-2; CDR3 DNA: TGTGCCAGCAGTTACAAGGGGGTTCACTATGGCTACACCTTC; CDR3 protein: CASSYKGVHYGYTF
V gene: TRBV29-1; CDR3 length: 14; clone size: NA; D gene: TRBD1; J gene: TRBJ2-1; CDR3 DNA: TGCAGCGTCCAGTTCGGGACAGGGAACAATGAGCAGTTCTTC; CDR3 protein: CSVQFGTGNNEQFF
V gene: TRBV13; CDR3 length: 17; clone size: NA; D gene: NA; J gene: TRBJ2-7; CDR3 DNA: TGTGCCAGCAGCCCAAGACATGGGACGGGCTCTACCTACGAGCAGTACTTC; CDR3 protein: CASSPRHGTGSTYEQYF
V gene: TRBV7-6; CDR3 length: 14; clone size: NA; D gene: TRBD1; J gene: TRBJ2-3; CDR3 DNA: TGTGCCAGCAGCCAGGACAGGTCCTTAGATACGCAGTATTTT; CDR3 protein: CASSQDRSLDTQYF
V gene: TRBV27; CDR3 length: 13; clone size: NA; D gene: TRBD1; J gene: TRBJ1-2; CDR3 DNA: TGTGCCAGCAGTGTACAGGGGCATGATGGCTACACCTTC; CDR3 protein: CASSVQGHDGYTF
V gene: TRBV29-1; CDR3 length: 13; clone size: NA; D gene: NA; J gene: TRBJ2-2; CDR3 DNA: TGCAGCGTTGTCCAGGCGGACACCGGGGAGCTGTTTTTT; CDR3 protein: CSVVQADTGELFF
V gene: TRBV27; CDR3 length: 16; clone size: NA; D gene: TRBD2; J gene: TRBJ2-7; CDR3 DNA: TGTGCCAGCAGTGTAGGGCATAGCGGGAGCGCCTACGAGCAGTACTTC; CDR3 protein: CASSVGHSGSAYEQYF
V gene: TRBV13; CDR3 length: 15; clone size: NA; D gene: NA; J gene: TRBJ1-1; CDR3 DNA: TGTGCCAGCAGCTTCCCGGGCGGGGGCATGCCTGAAGCTTTCTTT; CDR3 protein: CASSFPGGGMPEAFF
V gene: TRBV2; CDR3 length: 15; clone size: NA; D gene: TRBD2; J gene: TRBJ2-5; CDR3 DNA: TGTGCCAGCAGTGAGACGACTAGCAGCCAAGAGACCCAGTACTTC; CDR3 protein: CASSETTSSQETQYF
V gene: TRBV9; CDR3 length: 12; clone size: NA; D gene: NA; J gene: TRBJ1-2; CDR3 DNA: TGTGCCAGCAGCCGTGACAGAAATGGCTACACCTTC; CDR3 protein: CASSRDRNGYTF
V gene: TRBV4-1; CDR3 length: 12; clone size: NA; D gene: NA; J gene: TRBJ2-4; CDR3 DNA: TGCGCCAGCAGCCAAGGGAGAAACATTCAGTACTTC; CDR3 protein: CASSQGRNIQYF
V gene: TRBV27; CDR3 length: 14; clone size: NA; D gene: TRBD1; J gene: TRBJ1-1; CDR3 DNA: TGTGCCAGCAGTGTTGAACAGGGGAGGACTGAAGCTTTCTTT; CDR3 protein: CASSVEQGRTEAFF
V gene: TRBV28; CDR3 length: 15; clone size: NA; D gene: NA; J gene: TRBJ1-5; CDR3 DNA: TGTGCCAGCAGTTTCCTTCTGGGGGGCAATCAGCCCCAGCATTTT; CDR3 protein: CASSFLLGGNQPQHF
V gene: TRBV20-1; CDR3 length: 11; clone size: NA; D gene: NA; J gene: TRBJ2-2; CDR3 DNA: TGCAGTGCTATCTCTACCGGGGAGCTGTTTTTT; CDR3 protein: CSAISTGELFF
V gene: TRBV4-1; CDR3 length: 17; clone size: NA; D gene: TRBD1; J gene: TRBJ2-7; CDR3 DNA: TGCGCCAGCAGCCAGACCACAGGGGGGAATGTGGGATACGAGCAGTACTTC; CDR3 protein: CASSQTTGGNVGYEQYF
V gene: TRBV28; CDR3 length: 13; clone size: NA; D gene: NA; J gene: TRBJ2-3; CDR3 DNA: TGTGCCACCTCGTCGGGGATGGGAGATACGCAGTATTTT; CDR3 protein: CATSSGMGDTQYF
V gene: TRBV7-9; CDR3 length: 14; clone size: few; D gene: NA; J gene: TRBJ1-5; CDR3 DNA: TGTGCCAGCAGCTTGGACAGCCCCAATCAGCCCCAGCATTTT; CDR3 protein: CASSLDSPNQPQHF
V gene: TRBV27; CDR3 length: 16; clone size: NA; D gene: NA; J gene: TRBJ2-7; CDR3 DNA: TGTGCCAGCAAACCCTCGGGGCGGGAGAGCCAGGGGGAGCAGTACTTC; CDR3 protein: CASKPSGRESQGEQYF
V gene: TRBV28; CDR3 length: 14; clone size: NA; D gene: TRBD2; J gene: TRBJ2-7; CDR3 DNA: TGTGCCAGCAGGCCGGGACTAGCGGCGCGCGAGCAGTACTTC; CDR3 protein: CASRPGLAAREQYF
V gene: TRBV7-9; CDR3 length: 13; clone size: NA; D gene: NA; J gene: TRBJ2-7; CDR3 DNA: TGTGCCAGCAGCTTAGCACAGGGTTACGAGCAGTACTTC; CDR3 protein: CASSLAQGYEQYF
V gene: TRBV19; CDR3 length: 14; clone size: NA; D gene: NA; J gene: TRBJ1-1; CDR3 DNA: TGTGCCAGTAGTATGGTATCAAGCAACACTGAAGCTTTCTTT; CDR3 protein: CASSMVSSNTEAFF
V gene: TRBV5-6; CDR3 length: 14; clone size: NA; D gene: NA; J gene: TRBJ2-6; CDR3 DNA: TGTGCCAGCAGCTTGGGGCAGGGGGCCAACGTCCTGACTTTC; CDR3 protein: CASSLGQGANVLTF
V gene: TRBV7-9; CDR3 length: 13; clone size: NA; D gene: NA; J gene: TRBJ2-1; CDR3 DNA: TGTGCCAGCAGCTTCGAACGGGGGAACGAGCAGTTCTTC; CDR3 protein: CASSFERGNEQFF
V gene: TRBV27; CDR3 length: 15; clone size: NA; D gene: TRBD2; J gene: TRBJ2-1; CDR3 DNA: TGTGCCAGCAGTTTCGGGCTAGCGGGCAGAAATGAGCAGTTCTTC; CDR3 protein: CASSFGLAGRNEQFF
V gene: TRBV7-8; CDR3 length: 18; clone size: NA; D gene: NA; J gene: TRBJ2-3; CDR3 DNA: TGTGCCAGCAGCTTAGCTTTAGAAGGCATCCCTCCGAGAGATACGCAGTATTTT; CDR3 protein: CASSLALEGIPPRDTQYF
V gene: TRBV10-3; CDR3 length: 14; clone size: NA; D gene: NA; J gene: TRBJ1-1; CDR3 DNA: TGTGCCATCAGCCCGGCAGTTATGAACACTGAAGCTTTCTTT; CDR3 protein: CAISPAVMNTEAFF
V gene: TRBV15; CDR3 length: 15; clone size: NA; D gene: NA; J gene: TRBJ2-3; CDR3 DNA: TGTGCCACCAGCAGATCGGTAGGGGCCAAAGATACGCAGTATTTT; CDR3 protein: CATSRSVGAKDTQYF
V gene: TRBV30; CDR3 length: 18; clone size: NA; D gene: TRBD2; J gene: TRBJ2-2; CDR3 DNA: TGTGCCTGGAGCCTAGGCGGACTAGCGGAGGCCTACACCGGGGAGCTGTTTTTT; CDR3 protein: CAWSLGGLAEAYTGELFF
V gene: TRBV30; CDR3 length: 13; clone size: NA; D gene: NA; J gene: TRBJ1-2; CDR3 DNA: TGTGCCTGGATGGAGGCAATTAACTATGGCTACACCTTC; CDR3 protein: CAWMEAINYGYTF
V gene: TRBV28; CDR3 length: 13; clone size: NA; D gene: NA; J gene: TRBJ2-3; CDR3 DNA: TGTGCCAGCAGTTTATCAGGCGAAGATACGCAGTATTTT; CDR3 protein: CASSLSGEDTQYF
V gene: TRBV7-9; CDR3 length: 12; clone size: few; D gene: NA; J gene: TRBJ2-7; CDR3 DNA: TGTGCCAGCAGCTTAGGGGTCTACGAGCAGTACTTC; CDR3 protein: CASSLGVYEQYF
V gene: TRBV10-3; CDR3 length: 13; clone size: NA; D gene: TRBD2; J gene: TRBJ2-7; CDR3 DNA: TGTGCCATCAAGGAGCGGGGCCCCTACGAGCAGTACTTC; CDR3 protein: CAIKERGPYEQYF
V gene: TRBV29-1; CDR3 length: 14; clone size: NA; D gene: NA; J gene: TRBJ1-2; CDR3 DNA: TGCAGCGTCCCTGCTACGGACTCTAACTATGGCTACACCTTC; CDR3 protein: CSVPATDSNYGYTF
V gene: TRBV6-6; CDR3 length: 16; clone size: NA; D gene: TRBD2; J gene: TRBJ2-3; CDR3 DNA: TGTGCCAGCAGTTACCGGCTAGCGGGATGGGGAGATACGCAGTATTTT; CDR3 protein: CASSYRLAGWGDTQYF